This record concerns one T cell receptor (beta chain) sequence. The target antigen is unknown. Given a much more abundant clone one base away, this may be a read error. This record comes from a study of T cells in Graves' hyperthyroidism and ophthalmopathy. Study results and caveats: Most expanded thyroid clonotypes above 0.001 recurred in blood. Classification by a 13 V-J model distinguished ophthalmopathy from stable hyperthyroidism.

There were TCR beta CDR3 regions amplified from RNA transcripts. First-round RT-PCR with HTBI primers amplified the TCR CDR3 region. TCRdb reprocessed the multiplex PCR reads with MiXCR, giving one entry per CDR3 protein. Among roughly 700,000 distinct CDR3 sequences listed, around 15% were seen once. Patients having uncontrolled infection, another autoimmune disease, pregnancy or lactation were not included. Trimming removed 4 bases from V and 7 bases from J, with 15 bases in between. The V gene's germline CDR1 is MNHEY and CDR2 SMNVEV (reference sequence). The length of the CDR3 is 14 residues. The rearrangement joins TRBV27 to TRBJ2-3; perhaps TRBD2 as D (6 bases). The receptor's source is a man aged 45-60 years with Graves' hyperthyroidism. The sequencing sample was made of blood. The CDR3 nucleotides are TGTGCCAGCAGTTCGGGGGAGAGCCTAAATACGCAGTATTTT. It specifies CASSSGESLNTQYF.